This T cell receptor beta chain was documented in a study of shared T cell receptors in the human thymus. The CDR3 consists of 14 residues. Germline CDR1 and CDR2: LNHDA and SQIVND (reference sequence). Trimming shortened V by 3 bases and J by 6 bases, and 12 bases separated the two germline ends. The repertoire was sequenced with immunoSEQ multiplex PCR; TCRdb's copy has only in-frame clones and lacks some. This sample yields over 350,000 clones, of which 85% to 95% are seen a single time; approximately 0.02% belongs to the top ten. This chain connects TRBV19 to TRBJ2-1; D is possibly TRBD2 (6 bases). Input material: thymocytes. This sequence originates from a human donor. CDR3 sequence (DNA): TGTGCCAGTAGTATTTCCGCGACTAGCAATGAGCAGTTCTTC. As protein: CASSISATSNEQFF.